This TCR beta chain was documented in a study of beta chain features in type 1 diabetes. Reverse transcribing all isolated RNA meant expressed TCRB transcripts were sequenced. Sequencing used immunoSEQ multiplex PCR; TCRdb keeps in-frame clones, though not all of them. The sample lists 300,000 to 350,000 clones, about 15% occurring once. This clone was seen a few times. CDR3 length: 15 residues. The germline V gene has CDR1 SGHNT and CDR2 YENEEA. V lost 0 bases and J lost 1, with 10 bases in between. Sequenced sample: central memory CD4+ T cells from blood. This TCR was sampled from a man aged 30 to 39 in good health. The chain joins TRBV11-3 to TRBJ2-7; D possibly corresponds to TRBD2 (5 bases). The CDR3 loop reads CASSLDGGRSYEQYF. The CDR3 bases are TGTGCCAGCAGCTTAGACGGCGGGCGGTCCTACGAGCAGTACTTC.